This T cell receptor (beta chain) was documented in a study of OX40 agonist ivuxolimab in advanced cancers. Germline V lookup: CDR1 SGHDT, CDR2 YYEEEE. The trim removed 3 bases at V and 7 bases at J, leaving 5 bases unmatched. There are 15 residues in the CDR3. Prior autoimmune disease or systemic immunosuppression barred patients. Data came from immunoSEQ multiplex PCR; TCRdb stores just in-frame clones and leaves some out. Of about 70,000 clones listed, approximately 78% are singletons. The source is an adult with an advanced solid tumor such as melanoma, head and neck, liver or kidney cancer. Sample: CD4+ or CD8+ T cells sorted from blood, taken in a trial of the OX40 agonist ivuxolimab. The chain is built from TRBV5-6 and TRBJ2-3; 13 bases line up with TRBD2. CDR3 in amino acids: CASSSTSGRAYTQYF. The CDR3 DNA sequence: TGTGCCAGCAGCTCAACTAGCGGGAGGGCTTATACGCAGTATTTT.